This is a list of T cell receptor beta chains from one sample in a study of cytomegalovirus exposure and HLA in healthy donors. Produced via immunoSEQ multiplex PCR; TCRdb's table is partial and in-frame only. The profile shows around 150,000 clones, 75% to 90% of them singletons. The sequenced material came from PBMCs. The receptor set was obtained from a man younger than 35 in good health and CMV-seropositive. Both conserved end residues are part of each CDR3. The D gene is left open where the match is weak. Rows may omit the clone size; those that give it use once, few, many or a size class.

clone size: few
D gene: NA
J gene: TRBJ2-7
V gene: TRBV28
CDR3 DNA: TGTGCCAGCAGTTCCGGAGCGCGGGGCTTCGAGCAGTACTTC
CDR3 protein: CASSSGARGFEQYF

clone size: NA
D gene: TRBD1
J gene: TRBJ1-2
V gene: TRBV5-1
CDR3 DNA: TGCGCCAGCTCTCCAACTGGACAGGGAAACTATGGCTACACCTTC
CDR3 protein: CASSPTGQGNYGYTF

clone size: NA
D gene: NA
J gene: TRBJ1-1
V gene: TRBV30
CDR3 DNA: TGTGCCTGGAGCAATAGTCCGGTGAACACTGAAGCTTTCTTT
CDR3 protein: CAWSNSPVNTEAFF

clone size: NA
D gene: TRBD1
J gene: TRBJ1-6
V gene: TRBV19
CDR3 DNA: TGTGCCAGTACCACGACAGGGATGAATTCACCCCTCCACTTT
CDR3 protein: CASTTTGMNSPLHF

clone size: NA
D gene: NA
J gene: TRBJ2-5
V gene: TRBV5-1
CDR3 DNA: TGCGCCAGCAGCTTGGGGGTCCTCCGCGGGGAGACCCAGTACTTC
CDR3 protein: CASSLGVLRGETQYF

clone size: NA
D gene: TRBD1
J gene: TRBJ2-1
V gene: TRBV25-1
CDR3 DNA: TGTGCCAGCAGTGAATCAGGAGGCAGGGGGCTTCAGAATGAGCAGTTCTTC
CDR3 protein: CASSESGGRGLQNEQFF

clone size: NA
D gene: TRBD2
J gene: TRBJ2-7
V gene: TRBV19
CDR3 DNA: TGTGCCAGTAGTATAACGGGAGGCCAGAGATATTCGTCTTACTACTCCTACGAGCAGTACTTC
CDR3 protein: CASSITGGQRYSSYYSYEQYF

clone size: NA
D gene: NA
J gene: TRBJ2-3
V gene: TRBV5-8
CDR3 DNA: TGTGCCAGCAGCCCTCCAGTGGGGGCAGGAGGAGATACGCAGTATTTT
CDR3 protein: CASSPPVGAGGDTQYF

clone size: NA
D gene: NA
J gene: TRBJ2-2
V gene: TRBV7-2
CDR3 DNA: TGTGCCAGCAGCTTTTATAGTAACACCGGGGAGCTGTTTTTT
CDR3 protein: CASSFYSNTGELFF

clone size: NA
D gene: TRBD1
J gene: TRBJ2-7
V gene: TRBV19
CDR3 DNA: TGTGCCAGTAGTATAGCGGGACAGGGGGCGATAATCTACGAGCAGTACTTC
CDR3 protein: CASSIAGQGAIIYEQYF

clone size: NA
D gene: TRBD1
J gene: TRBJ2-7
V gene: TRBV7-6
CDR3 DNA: TGTGCCAGCAGCTCCGCCCTTAGGGACAGGGGCTACGAGCAGTACTTC
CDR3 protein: CASSSALRDRGYEQYF

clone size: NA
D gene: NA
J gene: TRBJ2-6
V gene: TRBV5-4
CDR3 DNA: TGTGCCAGCAGCTTGGTATTCGGGGGACTGGGGGCCAACGTCCTGACTTTC
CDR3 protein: CASSLVFGGLGANVLTF

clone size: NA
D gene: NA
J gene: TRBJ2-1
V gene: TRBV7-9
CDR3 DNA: TGTGCCAGCAGCATGTCGGACAGCTCCTACAATGAGCAGTTCTTC
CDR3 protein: CASSMSDSSYNEQFF

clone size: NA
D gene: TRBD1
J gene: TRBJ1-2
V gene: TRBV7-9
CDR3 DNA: TGTGCCAGCAGCCCCCCGGGGCAGGGGGGTAATGGCTACACCTTC
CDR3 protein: CASSPPGQGGNGYTF

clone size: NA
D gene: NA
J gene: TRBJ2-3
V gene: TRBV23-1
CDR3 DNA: TGCGCCAGCAGTCAATCTACACAGTGGAACACAGATACGCAGTATTTT
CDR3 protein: CASSQSTQWNTDTQYF

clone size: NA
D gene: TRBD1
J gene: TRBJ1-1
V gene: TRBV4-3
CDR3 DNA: TGCGCCAGCAGCCAATCCGAGGACAGGGGTCGAGACACTGAAGCTTTCTTT
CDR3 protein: CASSQSEDRGRDTEAFF

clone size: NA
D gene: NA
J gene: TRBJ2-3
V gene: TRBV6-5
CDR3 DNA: TGTGCCAGCAGTGTCAGGCAGGGCTCAGATACGCAGTATTTT
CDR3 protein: CASSVRQGSDTQYF

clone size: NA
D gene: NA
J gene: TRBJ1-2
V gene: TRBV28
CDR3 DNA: TGTGCCAGCAGCCCCAGGGCACGCTATGGCTACACCTTC
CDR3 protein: CASSPRARYGYTF

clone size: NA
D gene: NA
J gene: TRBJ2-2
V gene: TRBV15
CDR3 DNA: TGTGCCACCAGCAGAGTGCGCGATAACACCGGGGAGCTGTTTTTT
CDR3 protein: CATSRVRDNTGELFF

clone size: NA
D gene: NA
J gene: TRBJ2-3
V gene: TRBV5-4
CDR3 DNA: TGTGCCAGCAGCTTCTCCCCCTTTAGCACAGATACGCAGTATTTT
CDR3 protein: CASSFSPFSTDTQYF

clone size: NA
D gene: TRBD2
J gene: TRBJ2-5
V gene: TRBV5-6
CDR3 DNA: TGTGCCAGCAGCTTTAGCGGGCCTAAGACCCAGTACTTC
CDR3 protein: CASSFSGPKTQYF

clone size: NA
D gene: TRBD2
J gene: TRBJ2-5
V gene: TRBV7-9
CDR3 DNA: TGTGCCAGCAGCACCCGACTAGCGGGGGAAATCCTTCAAGAGACCCAGTACTTC
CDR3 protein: CASSTRLAGEILQETQYF

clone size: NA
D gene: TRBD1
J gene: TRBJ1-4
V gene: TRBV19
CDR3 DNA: TGTGCCAGAGAACTTGGGACAGAGAAACTGTTTTTT
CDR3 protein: CARELGTEKLFF

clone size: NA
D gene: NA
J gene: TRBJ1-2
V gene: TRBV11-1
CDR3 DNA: TGTGCCAGCAGCTCCGGACAGTCTTCCTATGGCTACACCTTC
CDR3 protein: CASSSGQSSYGYTF

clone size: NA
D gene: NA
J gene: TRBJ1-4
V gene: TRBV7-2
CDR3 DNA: TGTGCCAGCAGCCCCCAGGGGATGGAAAAACTGTTTTTT
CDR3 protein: CASSPQGMEKLFF

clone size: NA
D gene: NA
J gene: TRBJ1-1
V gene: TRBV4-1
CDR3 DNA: TGCGCCAGCAGCCAAGGGACCCGCGGACAGACGGAAAAGAACACTGAAGCTTTCTTT
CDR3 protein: CASSQGTRGQTEKNTEAFF

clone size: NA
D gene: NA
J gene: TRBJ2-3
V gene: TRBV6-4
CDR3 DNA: TGTGCCAGCAGTGACTCAAGGTCAGGTGGGGATACGCAGTATTTT
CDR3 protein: CASSDSRSGGDTQYF

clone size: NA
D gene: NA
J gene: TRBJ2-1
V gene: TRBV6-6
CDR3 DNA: TGTGCCAGCAGTATGGGAGGAGCCTCCTACAATGAGCAGTTCTTC
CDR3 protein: CASSMGGASYNEQFF

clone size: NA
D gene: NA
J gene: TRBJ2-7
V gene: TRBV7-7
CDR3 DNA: TGTGCTAGCAGCTTATGGACAGTGGGCGAGCAGTACTTC
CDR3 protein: CASSLWTVGEQYF

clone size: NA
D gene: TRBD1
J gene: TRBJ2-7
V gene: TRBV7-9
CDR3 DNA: TGTGCCAGCAGCATATCCGGGACAGGAGGACGGTCCTACGAGCAGTACTTC
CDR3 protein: CASSISGTGGRSYEQYF

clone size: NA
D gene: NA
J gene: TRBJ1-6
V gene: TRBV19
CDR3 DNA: TGTGCCAGTACCTTCTCCATGGGAGGGTCCAATTCACCCCTCCACTTT
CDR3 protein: CASTFSMGGSNSPLHF

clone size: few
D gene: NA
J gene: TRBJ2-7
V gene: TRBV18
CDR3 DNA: TGTGCCATTTTTTACAAGCAGAAGGCGGCATACGAGCAGTACTTC
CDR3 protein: CAIFYKQKAAYEQYF

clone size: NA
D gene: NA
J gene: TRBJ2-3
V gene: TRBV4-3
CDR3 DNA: TGCGCCAGCAGCCAAGACGCCACAGGAACACCAACCACAGATACGCAGTATTTT
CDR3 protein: CASSQDATGTPTTDTQYF

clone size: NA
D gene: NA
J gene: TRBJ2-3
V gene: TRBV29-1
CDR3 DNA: TGCAGCGTTTCGGGACAACTACACACAGATACGCAGTATTTT
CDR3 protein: CSVSGQLHTDTQYF

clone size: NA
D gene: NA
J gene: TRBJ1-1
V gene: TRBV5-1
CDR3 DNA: TGCGCCAGCAGCTTGGGCGGTTGGGGGGGAACTGAAGCTTTCTTT
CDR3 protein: CASSLGGWGGTEAFF

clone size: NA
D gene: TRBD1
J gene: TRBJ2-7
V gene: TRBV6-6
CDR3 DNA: TGTGCCAGCAGTTACGGGACAGGCGAGCAGTACTTC
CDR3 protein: CASSYGTGEQYF

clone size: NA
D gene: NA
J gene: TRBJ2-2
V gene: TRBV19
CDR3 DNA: TGTGCCAGTAGTATACACAGAAACACCGGGGAGCTGTTTTTT
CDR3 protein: CASSIHRNTGELFF

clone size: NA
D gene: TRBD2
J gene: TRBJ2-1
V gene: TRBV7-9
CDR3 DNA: TGTGCCATCGGGACTAGCGGGGGGTCCTCCTACAATGAGCAGTTCTTC
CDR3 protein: CAIGTSGGSSYNEQFF

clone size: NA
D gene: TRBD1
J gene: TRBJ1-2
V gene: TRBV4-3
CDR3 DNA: TGCGCCAGCAGCCAGGGACAGGGAGCCTATGGCTACACCTTC
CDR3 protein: CASSQGQGAYGYTF

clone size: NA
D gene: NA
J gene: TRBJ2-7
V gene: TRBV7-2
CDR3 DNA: TGTGCCAGCAGCTTAGACCAAGCTACCTTTAACCCTTACGAGCAGTACTTC
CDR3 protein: CASSLDQATFNPYEQYF

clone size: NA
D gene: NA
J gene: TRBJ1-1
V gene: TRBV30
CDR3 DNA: TGTGCCTGGAGTCTAGGAGGACTACATACTGAAGCTTTCTTT
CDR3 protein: CAWSLGGLHTEAFF

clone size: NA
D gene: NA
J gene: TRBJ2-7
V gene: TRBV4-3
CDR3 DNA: TGCGCCAGCAGCCAGCTGGGATCGGCGGGCGAGCAGTACTTC
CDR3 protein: CASSQLGSAGEQYF

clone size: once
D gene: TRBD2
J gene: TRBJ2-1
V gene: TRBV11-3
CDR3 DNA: TGTGCCAGCAGCTTGGGGACTAGCGGGGGGGCGGGGCAGTTCTTC
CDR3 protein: CASSLGTSGGAGQFF

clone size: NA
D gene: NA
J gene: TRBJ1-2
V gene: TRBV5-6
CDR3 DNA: TGTGCCAGCAGCTTGGGGGTACAGCGGGGCTATGGCTACACCTTC
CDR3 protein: CASSLGVQRGYGYTF

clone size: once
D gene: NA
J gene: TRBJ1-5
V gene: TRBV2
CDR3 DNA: TGTGCCAGCAGGGCGGGACTACTTAGCAATCAGCCCCAGCATTTT
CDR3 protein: CASRAGLLSNQPQHF

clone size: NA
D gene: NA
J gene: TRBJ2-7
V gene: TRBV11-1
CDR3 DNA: TGTGCCAGCAGCTTAAGCGATTACGAGCAGTACTTC
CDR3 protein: CASSLSDYEQYF

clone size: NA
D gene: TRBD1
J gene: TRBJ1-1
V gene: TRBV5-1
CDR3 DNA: TGCGCCAGCAGCTTCGACAGGGGTTTGACTGAAGCTTTCTTT
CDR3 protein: CASSFDRGLTEAFF

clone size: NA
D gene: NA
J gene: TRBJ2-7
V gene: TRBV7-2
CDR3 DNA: TGTGCCAGCAGCTTAGGGGCACGGGGGAAAGTCTACGAGCAGTACTTC
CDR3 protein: CASSLGARGKVYEQYF

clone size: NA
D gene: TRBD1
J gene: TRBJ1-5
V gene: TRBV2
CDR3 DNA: TGTGCCAGCAGTGCTGATGTGGGGGGACAGGAGCCCCAGCATTTT
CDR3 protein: CASSADVGGQEPQHF

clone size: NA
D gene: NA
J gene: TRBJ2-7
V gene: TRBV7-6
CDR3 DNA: TGTGCCAGCAGCTTAGGGTCCCCTACTGGTTCCTACGAGCAGTACTTC
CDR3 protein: CASSLGSPTGSYEQYF

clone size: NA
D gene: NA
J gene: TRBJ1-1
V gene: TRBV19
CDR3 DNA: TGTGCCAGTAGTGTGGCTGAGAACACTGAAGCTTTCTTT
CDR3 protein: CASSVAENTEAFF

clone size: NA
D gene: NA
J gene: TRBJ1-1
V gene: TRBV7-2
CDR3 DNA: TGTGCCAGCGCCGGTATGGTTTGGGGGGAAGGGACTGAAGCTTTCTTT
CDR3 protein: CASAGMVWGEGTEAFF

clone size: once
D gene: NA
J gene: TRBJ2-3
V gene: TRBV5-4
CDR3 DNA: TGTGCCAGCAGCACGGAGGGGAGCACAGATACGCAGTATTTT
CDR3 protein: CASSTEGSTDTQYF